This TCR beta chain was observed in a study of tumor-infiltrating lymphocytes in oesophageal squamous cell carcinoma. In TCRdb, the PCR reads were re-called with MiXCR into one record per CDR3 protein. The sample includes about 21,000 distinct CDR3 sequences, around two fifths of them seen just once. Sequenced: esophageal tumor tissue. The TCR sequence derives from a male donor with esophageal squamous cell carcinoma.

The CDR3 protein is CASSLLAGGPNEQFF. The CDR3 coding sequence is TGTGCCAGCAGCTTACTAGCGGGAGGGCCTAATGAGCAGTTCTTC. J is TRBJ2-1 and V is TRBV7-6, with 12 bases matching TRBD2. This CDR3 comprises 15 residues. V was clipped by 2 bases and J by 7 bases; unmatched bases: 3. Germline V gene sequence: CDR1 SGHVS, CDR2 FNYEAQ.